Described below is a single T cell receptor beta chain sequence and its context. CDR1 MNHNY and CDR2 SVGAGI come from the germline V gene (reference sequence). With 6 bases clipped from V and 3 bases from J, the junction kept 7 bases outside the gene matches. This CDR3 is 15 amino acids long. There was relapse after autologous stem cell transplantation in every patient, and there was variation in brentuximab vedotin exposure. This specimen comes from a study of PD-1 blockade in classical Hodgkin lymphoma. Clones were sequenced by immunoSEQ multiplex PCR, and TCRdb holds only the in-frame ones, with some missing. The sample holds around 40,000 clones, about three quarters seen once.

V and J are TRBV6-6 and TRBJ2-3, with 9 bases matching TRBD1. The sequences come from peripheral blood mononuclear cells (PBMCs), collected at baseline. This clonotype originated in a human donor with classical Hodgkin lymphoma. The CDR3 DNA is TGTGCCAGCAGAAAACAGGGGGCAGGGACAGATACGCAGTATTTT. Translated: CASRKQGAGTDTQYF.